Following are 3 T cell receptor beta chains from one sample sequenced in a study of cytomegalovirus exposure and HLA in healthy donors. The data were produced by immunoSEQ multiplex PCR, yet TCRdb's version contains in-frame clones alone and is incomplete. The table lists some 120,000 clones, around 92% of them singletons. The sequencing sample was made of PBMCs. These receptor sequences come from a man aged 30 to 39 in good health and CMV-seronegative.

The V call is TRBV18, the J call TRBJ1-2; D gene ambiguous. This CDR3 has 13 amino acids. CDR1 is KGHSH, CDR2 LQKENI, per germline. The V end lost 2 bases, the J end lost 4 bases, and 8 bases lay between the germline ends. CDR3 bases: TGTGCCAGCTCACCATCAGGCCGCTATGGCTACACCTTC. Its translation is CASSPSGRYGYTF.

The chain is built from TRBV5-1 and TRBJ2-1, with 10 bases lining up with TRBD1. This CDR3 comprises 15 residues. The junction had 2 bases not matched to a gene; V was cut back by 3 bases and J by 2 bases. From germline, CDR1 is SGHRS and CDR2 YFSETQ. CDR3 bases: TGCGCCAGCAGCTGGGACAGGGGTACCTACAATGAGCAGTTCTTC. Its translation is CASSWDRGTYNEQFF.

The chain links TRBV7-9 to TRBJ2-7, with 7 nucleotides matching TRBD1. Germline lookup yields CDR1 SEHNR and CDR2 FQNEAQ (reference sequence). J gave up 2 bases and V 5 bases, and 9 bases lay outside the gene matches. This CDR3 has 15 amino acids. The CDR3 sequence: CASSPPGTVTYEQYF. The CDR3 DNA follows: TGTGCCAGCAGCCCCCCGGGGACAGTGACCTACGAGCAGTACTTC. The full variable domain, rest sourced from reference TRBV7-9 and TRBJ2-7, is DTGVSQNPRHKITKRGQNVTFRCDPISEHNRLYWYRQTLGQGPEFLTYFQNEAQLEKSRLLSDRFSAERPKGSFSTLEIQRTEQGDSAMYLCASSPPGTVTYEQYFGPGTRLTVT.